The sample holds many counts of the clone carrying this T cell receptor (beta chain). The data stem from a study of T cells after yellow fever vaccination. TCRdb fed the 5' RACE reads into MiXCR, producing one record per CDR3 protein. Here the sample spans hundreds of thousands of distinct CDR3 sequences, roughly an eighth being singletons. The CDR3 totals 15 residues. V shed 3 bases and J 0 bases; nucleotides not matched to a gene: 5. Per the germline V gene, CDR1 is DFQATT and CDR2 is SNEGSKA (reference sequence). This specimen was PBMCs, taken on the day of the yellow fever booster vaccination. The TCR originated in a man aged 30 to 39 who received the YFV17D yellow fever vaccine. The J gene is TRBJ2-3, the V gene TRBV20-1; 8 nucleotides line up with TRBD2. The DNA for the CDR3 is TGCAGTGCTAGCCCCCTAGCGGGTAGCACAGATACGCAGTATTTT. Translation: CSASPLAGSTDTQYF.